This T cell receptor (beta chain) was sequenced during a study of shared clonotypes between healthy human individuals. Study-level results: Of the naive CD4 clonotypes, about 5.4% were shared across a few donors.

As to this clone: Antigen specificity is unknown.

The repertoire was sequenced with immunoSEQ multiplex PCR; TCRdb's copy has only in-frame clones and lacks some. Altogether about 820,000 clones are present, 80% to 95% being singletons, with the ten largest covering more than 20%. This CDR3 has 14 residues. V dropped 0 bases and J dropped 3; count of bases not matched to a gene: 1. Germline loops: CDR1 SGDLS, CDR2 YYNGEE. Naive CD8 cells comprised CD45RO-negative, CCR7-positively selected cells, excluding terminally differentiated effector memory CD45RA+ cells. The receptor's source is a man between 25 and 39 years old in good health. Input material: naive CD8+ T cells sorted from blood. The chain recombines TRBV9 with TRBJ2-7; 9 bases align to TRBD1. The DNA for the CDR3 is TGTGCCAGCAGCGTAGGGGACAGGGACTACGAGCAGTACTTC. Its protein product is CASSVGDRDYEQYF.